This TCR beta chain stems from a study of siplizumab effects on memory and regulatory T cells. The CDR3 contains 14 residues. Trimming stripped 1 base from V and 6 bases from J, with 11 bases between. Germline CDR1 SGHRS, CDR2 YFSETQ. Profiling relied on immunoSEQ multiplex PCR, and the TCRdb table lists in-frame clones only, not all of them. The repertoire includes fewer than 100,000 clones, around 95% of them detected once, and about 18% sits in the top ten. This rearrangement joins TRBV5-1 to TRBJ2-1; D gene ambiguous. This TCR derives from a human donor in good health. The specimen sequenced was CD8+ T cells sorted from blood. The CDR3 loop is CASSLSVGSNEQFF. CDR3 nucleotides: TGCGCCAGCAGCTTGTCAGTCGGTTCCAATGAGCAGTTCTTC. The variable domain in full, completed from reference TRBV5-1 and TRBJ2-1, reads KAGVTQTPRYLIKTRGQQVTLSCSPISGHRSVSWYQQTPGQGLQFLFEYFSETQRNKGNFPGRFSGRQFSNSRSEMNVSTLELGDSALYLCASSLSVGSNEQFFGPGTRLTVL.